The subject of this entry is one T cell receptor beta chain. The same CDR3 also results from other DNA sequences found in this sample. The data stem from a study of blood T cell repertoires in COVID-19. Study-level information: COVID-19 samples collected from the United States, Italy and Spain covered acute and convalescent phases. Nucleic acid was either cDNA or gDNA, and it came from T cells, B-cell-depleted T cells, or PBMCs.

Original methodology: Scientists estimated how many nucleated cells there were by amplifying reference gene primers. Profiled with immunoSEQ multiplex PCR; TCRdb holds only in-frame clones, not every one. Clonal size and the V and J genes are those of that table, whereas D and trimming came from the DNA. The sample lists some 340,000 clones; less than 85% were seen once. Source material: peripheral blood. This TCR derives from a woman under 30 with acute or convalescent COVID-19.

CDR3 residues: CASSPTGNTEAFF. The DNA of the CDR3 is TGTGCCAGCTCACCCACGGGGAACACTGAAGCTTTCTTT. The chain has TRBV18 and TRBJ1-1; D gene unclear. V was cut by 3 bases and J by 1 base, with 6 bases left in between. CDR3 length equals 13 residues. CDR1 and CDR2 (germline): KGHSH, LQKENI.